This TCR beta chain was sequenced in a study of human T cells and chemical hapten exposure. As for the study in general: TCR yields differed between samples (mainly from small differences in pooled library volume).

What the library attached to individual cDNA molecules were unique molecular identifiers. TCRdb reprocessed the RACE reads with MiXCR, giving one entry per CDR3 protein. The sample includes around 52,000 distinct CDR3 sequences, about 9.3% of them seen just once. Indicated time point: patch test 1, 2 weeks after DPC sensitization. Treatment: therapeutic diphenylcyclopropenone sensitization with weekly scalp DPC. This clonotype came up many times. The CDR3 totals 16 residues. J lost 7 bases, V lost 1 base, and 11 bases had no gene match. CDR1 and CDR2 (germline): SGHTA, FQGNSA. The TCR sequence derives from a woman in her 40s with alopecia areata. Some clones in this sample may be carry-over from other donors' samples. The chain links TRBV7-2 to TRBJ2-7; 9 bases line up with TRBD2. Sequencing was performed on whole blood, taken in connection with sensitization to the hapten diphenylcyclopropenone (DPC). The CDR3 DNA reads as TGTGCCAGCAGCTTAGAACTAGCGGGCCTCCTTGGGGAGCAGTACTTC. It is translated as CASSLELAGLLGEQYF.